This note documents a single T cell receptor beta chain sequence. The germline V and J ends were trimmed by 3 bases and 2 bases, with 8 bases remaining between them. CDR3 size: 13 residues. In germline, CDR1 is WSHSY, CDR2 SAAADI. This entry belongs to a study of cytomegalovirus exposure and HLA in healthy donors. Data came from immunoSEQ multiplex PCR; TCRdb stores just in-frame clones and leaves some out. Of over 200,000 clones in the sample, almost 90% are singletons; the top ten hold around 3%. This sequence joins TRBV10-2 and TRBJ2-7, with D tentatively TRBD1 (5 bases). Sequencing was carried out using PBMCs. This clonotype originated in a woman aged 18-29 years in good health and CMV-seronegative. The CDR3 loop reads CASSEGATYEQYF. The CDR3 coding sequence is TGCGCCAGCAGTGAAGGGGCTACCTACGAGCAGTACTTC.